The sequence of this T cell receptor beta chain was determined in a study of neurological immune-mediated disorders. TCRdb called the 5' RACE reads again in MiXCR, with one record for every CDR3 protein. Of about 44,000 distinct CDR3 sequences detected, under 25% appear once; the ten largest clones hold roughly 4.7%. The germline V gene encodes CDR1 SGHRS and CDR2 YFSETQ. This CDR3 region has 14 residues. V was pared by 4 bases and J by 4 bases, with 5 bases of the junction left unmatched. The sample's time point: technical triplicate 3. This clonotype came up many times. The sequenced sample consisted of PBMCs. The receptor's source is a man aged 60 to 69 with HTLV-1-associated myelopathy (HAM/TSP). V is TRBV5-1 and J is TRBJ1-5, with 7 bases aligning to TRBD1. The DNA for the CDR3 is TGCGCCAGCAGCCCGACAGGGAATAATCAGCCCCAGCATTTT. Protein product: CASSPTGNNQPQHF.